This T cell receptor beta chain was identified during a study of T cell responses to AZD1222 COVID-19 vaccine. Study-wide results and limits: Donor demographics were predominantly white British with a female majority; clonal diversity may be underestimated. Reportedly, nearly half of unique spike TCRs recognized epitopes outside B.1.351/B.1.1.7 mutations.

Sequencing was performed with immunoSEQ multiplex PCR; in TCRdb, only in-frame clones are kept and a portion is missing. The sample lists about 100,000 clones; about 93% were seen once. Notes on this clone: Its antigen is unknown.

The CDR3 is 11 residues long. V shed 8 bases and J 6 bases; nucleotides not matched to a gene: 4. CDR1 is GTSNPN, CDR2 SVGIG, per germline (reference sequence). This chain links TRBV30 with TRBJ2-3; 8 nucleotides match TRBD2. This clonotype was obtained from an adult in good health. This specimen consisted of peripheral blood, obtained on day 0 of AZD1222 vaccination. CDR3 sequence: CAASGYDTQYF. CDR3 bases: TGTGCCGCTAGCGGGTACGATACGCAGTATTTT.